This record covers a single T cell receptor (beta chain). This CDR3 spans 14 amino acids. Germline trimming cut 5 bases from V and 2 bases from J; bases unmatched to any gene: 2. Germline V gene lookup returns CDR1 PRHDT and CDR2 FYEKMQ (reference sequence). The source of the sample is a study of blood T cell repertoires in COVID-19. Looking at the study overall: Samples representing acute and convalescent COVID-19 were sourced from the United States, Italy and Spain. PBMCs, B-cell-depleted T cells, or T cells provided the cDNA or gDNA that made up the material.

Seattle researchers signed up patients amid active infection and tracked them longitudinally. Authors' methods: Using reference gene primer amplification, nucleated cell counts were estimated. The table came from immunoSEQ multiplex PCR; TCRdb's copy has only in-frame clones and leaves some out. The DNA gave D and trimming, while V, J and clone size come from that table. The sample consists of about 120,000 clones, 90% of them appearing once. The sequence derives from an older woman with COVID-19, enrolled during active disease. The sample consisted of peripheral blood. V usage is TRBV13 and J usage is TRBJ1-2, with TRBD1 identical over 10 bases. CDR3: CASSRTGGNYGYTF. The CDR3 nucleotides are TGTGCCAGCAGCCGGACAGGGGGAAACTATGGCTACACCTTC.